This T cell receptor beta chain is from a study of blood T cell repertoires in COVID-19. TCRdb's table, derived via immunoSEQ multiplex PCR, lists solely in-frame clones and lacks some. This table has over 200,000 clones, around 80% appearing once. The junction had 7 bases not matched to a gene; V was cut back by 4 bases and J by 0 bases. This CDR3 region has 17 residues. Germline loops: CDR1 SGHRS, CDR2 YFSETQ. The sample comprised peripheral blood. The clonotype comes from a human donor in a cohort sampled during active COVID-19. The chain links TRBV5-1 to TRBJ2-6; 7 nucleotides match TRBD1. CDR3 in DNA: TGCGCCAGCAGCCCCAGGGGGTGGGGCTCTGGGGCCAACGTCCTGACTTTC. This encodes CASSPRGWGSGANVLTF.